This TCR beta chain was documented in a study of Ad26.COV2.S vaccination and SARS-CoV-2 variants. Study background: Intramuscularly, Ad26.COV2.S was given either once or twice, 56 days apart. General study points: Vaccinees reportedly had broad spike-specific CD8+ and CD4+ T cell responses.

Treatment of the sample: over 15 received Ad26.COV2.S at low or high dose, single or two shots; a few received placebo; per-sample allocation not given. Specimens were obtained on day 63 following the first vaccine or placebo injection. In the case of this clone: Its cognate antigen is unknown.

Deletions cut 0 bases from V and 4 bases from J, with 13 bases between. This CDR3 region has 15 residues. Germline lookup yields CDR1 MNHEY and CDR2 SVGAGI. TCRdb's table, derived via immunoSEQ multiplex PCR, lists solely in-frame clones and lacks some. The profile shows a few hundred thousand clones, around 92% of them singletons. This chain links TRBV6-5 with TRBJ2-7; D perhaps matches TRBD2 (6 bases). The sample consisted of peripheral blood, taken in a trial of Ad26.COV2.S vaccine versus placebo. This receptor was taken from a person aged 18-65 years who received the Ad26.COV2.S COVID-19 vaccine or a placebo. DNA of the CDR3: TGTGCCAGCAGTTACTCCAGGTGGGGGGTTTACGAGCAGTACTTC. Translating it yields CASSYSRWGVYEQYF.